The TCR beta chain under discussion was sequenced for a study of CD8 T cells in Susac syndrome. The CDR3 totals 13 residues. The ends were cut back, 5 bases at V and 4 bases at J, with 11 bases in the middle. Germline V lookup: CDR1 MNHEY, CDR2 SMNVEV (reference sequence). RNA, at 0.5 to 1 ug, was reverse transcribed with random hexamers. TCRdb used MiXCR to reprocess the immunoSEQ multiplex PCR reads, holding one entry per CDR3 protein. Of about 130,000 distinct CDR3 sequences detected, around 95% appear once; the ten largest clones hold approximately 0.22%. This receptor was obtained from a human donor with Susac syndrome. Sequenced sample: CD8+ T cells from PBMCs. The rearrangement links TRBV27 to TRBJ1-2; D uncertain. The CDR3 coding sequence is TGTGCCAGCAGTCATAAAGGATTCTATGGCTACACCTTC. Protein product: CASSHKGFYGYTF.